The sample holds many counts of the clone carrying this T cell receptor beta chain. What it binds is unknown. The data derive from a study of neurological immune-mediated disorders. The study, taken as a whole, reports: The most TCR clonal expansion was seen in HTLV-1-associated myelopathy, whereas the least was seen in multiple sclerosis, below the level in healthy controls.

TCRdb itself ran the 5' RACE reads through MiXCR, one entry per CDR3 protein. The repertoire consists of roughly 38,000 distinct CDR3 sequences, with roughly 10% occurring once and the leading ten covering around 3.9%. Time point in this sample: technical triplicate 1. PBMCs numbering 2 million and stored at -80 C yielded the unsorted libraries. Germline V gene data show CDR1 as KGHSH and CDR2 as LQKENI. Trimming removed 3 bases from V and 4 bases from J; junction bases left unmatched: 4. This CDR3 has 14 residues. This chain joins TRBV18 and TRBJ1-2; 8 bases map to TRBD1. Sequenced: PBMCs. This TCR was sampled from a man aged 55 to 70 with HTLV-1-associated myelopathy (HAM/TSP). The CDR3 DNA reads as TGTGCCAGCTCACCGGGACAGGATTTCTATGGCTACACCTTC. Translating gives CASSPGQDFYGYTF. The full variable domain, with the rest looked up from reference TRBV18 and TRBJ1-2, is NAGVMQNPRHLVRRRGQEARLRCSPMKGHSHVYWYRQLPEEGLKFMVYLQKENIIDESGMPKERFSAEFPKEGPSILRIQQVVRGDSAAYFCASSPGQDFYGYTFGSGTRLTVV.